This T cell receptor beta chain stems from a study of CD8 T cells in ankylosing spondylitis. This clonotype appeared a few times. TCRdb processed the 5' RACE reads anew with MiXCR; each CDR3 protein has one entry. The sample comprises some 240,000 distinct CDR3 sequences, about 20% of which are singletons, and less than 35% rests with the top ten. The V gene's germline CDR1 is SQVTM and CDR2 ANQGSEA. The CDR3 length is 14 residues. With 8 bases clipped from V and 4 bases from J, the junction kept 10 bases outside the gene matches. The receptor comes from a male donor with ankylosing spondylitis or in good health (not recorded which). Material: blood, either unsorted or a sorted T cell fraction (not recorded which). The V gene is TRBV29-1, the J gene TRBJ2-2, with TRBD2 matching 7 bases. CDR3 nucleotide sequence: TGCAGCTGTGGCGGGAGAGTCGGCACCGGGGAGCTGTTTTTT. It is translated as CSCGGRVGTGELFF.